The source of this T cell receptor (beta chain) is a study of glioma-infiltrating T cells. This clonotype was detected many times. Its antigen remains unknown. Findings and caveats of the study: Tissue-blood divergence was below expectation in non-neoplastic patients, above in gliomas.

Using RNA template, CDR3s of TCR alpha and beta were amplified with iRepertoire arm-PCR. TCRdb itself ran the multiplex PCR reads through MiXCR, one entry per CDR3 protein. Of about 190,000 distinct CDR3 sequences listed, approximately 30% are singletons. Germline loops: CDR1 SNHLY, CDR2 FYNNEI. Trimming removed 0 bases at V and 0 bases at J, with 14 bases between. This CDR3 has 18 amino acids. The clonotype originates from a human donor with low-grade glioma or glioblastoma, undergoing nonglioma brain surgery, or in good health (not recorded which). V usage is TRBV2 and J usage is TRBJ2-2; tentatively, D is TRBD2 (5 bases). The specimen sequenced was glioma tissue, nonneoplastic brain tissue, or PBMCs (not recorded which). CDR3 coding DNA: TGTGCCAGCAGTGAAGCGCGGGTGGCGGACGCGAACACCGGGGAGCTGTTTTTT. It encodes CASSEARVADANTGELFF.